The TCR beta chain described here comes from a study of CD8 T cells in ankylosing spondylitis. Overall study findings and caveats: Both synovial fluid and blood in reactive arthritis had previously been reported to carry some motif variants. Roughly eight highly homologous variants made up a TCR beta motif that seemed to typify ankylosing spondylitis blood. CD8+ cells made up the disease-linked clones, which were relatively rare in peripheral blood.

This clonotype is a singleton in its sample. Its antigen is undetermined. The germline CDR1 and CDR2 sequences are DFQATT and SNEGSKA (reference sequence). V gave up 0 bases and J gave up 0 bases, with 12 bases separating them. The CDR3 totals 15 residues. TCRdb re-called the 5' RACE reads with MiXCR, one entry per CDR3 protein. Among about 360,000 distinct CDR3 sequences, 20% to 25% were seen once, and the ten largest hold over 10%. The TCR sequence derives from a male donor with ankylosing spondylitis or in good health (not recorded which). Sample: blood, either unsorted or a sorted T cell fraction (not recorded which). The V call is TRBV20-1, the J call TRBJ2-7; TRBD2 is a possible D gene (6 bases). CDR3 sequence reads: CSARDRASASYEQYF. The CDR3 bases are TGCAGTGCTAGAGATAGGGCTAGCGCCTCCTACGAGCAGTACTTC.